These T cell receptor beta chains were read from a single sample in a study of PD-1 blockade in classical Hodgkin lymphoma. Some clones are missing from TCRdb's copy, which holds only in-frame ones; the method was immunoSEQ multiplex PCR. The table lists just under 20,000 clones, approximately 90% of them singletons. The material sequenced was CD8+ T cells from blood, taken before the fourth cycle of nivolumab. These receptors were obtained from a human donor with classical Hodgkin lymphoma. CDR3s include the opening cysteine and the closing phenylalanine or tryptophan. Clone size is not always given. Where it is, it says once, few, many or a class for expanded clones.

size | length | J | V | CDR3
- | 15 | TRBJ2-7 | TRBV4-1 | CASSVLAGGSYEQYF
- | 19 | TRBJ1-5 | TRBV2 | CASSLPVGQVGGSNQPQHF
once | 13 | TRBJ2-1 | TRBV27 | CASSLSSYNEQFF
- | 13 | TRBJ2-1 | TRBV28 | CASSLALASEQFF
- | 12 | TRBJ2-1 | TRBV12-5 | CASDRGQDEQFF
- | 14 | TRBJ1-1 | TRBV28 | CASSFRPVGTEAFF
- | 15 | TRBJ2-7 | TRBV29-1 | CSVEEGAGGGYEQYF
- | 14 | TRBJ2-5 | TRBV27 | CASSSYSDRGTQYF
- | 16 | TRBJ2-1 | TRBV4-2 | CASSQKGAGGLGEQFF
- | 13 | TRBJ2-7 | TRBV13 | CASSLGRAWGQYF
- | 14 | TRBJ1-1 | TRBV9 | CASSVVYGDTEAFF
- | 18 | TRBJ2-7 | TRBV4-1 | CASSQRAPPAGASYEQYF
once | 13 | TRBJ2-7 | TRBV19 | CASSIKAGHEQYF
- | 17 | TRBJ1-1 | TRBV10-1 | CASSEYRERTIDTEAFF
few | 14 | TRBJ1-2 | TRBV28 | CASSLEGADYGYTF
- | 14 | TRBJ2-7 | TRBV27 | CASSTDPAFHEQYF
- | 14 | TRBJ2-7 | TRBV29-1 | CSVVPAGGHYEQYF
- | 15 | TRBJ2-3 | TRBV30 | CAWSVSAGGGDTQYF
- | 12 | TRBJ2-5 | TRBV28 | CASSDGEETQYF
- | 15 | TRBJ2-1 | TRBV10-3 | CAISGTSGSYNEQFF
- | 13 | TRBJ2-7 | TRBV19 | CASSYDHAYEQYF
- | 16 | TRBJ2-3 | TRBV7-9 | CASSSSSGAAPGTQYF
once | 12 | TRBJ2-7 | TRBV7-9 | CASSLSSYEQYF
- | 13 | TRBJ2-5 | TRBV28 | CASSLLARREQYF
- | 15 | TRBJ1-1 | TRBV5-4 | CASSLGSGGGTEAFF
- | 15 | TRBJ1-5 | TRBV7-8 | CASSLEVSLNQPQHF
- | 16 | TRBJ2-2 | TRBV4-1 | CASSQDSVVTAGELFF